Shown below are 14 T cell receptor beta chains from a single sample sequenced in a study of blood T cell repertoires in COVID-19. The table came from immunoSEQ multiplex PCR; TCRdb's copy has only in-frame clones and leaves some out. The data contain 69,000 or so clones, about four fifths of them singletons. The sequenced sample was peripheral blood. Every receptor here comes from a woman of 80 years or more with acute or convalescent COVID-19.

The chain couples TRBV6-1 to TRBJ1-2, with 9 positions matching TRBD1. This CDR3 contains 14 residues. The germline gives CDR1 MNHNS, CDR2 SASEGT. With V trimmed by 8 bases and J by 2 bases, 6 bases remained unmatched. CDR3 loop: CASSPGQGNYGYTF. CDR3 nucleotide sequence: TGTGCCAGCTCCCCGGGACAGGGAAACTATGGCTACACCTTC.

The CDR3 protein is CASIPDSNSPLHF. Here the CDR3 DNA reads TGTGCCAGCATCCCTGACAGTAATTCACCCCTCCACTTT. The V gene is TRBV2, the J gene TRBJ1-6, with a weak D call TRBD1 (5 bases). Per germline, CDR1 SNHLY and CDR2 FYNNEI. The CDR3 loop spans 13 amino acids. V lost 7 bases and J lost 6, with 10 bases in between. Full variable domain (remainder filled in from reference TRBV2 and TRBJ1-6): EPEVTQTPSHQVTQMGQEVILRCVPISNHLYFYWYRQILGQKVEFLVSFYNNEISEKSEIFDDQFSVERPDGSNFTLKIRSTKLEDSAMYFCASIPDSNSPLHFGNGTRLTVT.

The chain uses TRBV7-9 and TRBJ2-7; D is perhaps TRBD1 (6 bases). The germline gives CDR1 SEHNR, CDR2 FQNEAQ (reference sequence). This CDR3 spans 14 amino acids. Trimming took 5 bases from V and 6 from J, leaving 17 bases between them. CDR3 DNA: TGTGCCAGCAGCATTATTAACAGGGCCGGCGAGCAGTACTTC. Residues: CASSIINRAGEQYF.

This clone was seen once. This chain connects TRBV19 to TRBJ2-3; TRBD1 matches at 7 bases. This CDR3 is built from 15 residues. Per the germline V gene, CDR1 is LNHDA and CDR2 is SQIVND (reference sequence). Germline trimming cut 3 bases from V and 2 bases from J; bases unmatched to any gene: 5. CDR3 bases: TGTGCCAGTAGTATGACAGGGCATTTCACAGATACGCAGTATTTT. It translates to CASSMTGHFTDTQYF.

This clone was seen a handful of times. CDR3 DNA: TGCGCCAGCAGCCCATCCGGGACAGCGATAAACACCGGGGAGCTGTTTTTT. Translation: CASSPSGTAINTGELFF. The chain uses TRBV5-1 and TRBJ2-2; 7 nucleotides agree with TRBD1. V lost 4 bases, J lost 2 bases, and 11 bases stayed unmatched. Germline V gene sequence: CDR1 SGHRS, CDR2 YFSETQ. The CDR3 contains 17 residues. Supplemented by reference TRBV5-1 and TRBJ2-2, the full variable domain reads KAGVTQTPRYLIKTRGQQVTLSCSPISGHRSVSWYQQTPGQGLQFLFEYFSETQRNKGNFPGRFSGRQFSNSRSEMNVSTLELGDSALYLCASSPSGTAINTGELFFGEGSRLTVL.

The chain is built from TRBV19 and TRBJ2-5; D is undetermined. This CDR3 has 16 amino acids. Germline V CDR1 and CDR2: LNHDA, SQIVND (reference sequence). V shed 5 bases and J shed 2 bases, with 18 bases lying between them. The CDR3 reads CASSSSTVGAQETQYF. The CDR3 DNA follows: TGTGCCAGTAGTTCCAGCACAGTAGGTGCACAAGAGACCCAGTACTTC. Complete variable domain (other parts from reference TRBV19 and TRBJ2-5): DGGITQSPKYLFRKEGQNVTLSCEQNLNHDAMYWYRQDPGQGLRLIYYSQIVNDFQKGDIAEGYSVSREKKESFPLTVTSAQKNPTAFYLCASSSSTVGAQETQYFGPGTRLLVL.

The CDR3 spells CASSQGQEVTEAFF. The CDR3 coding sequence is TGTGCCAGCTCACAGGGACAGGAGGTAACTGAAGCTTTCTTT. V usage is TRBV18 and J usage is TRBJ1-1; 8 bases align to TRBD1. CDR1 and CDR2 (germline): KGHSH, LQKENI. V trimming: 4 bases; J trimming: 5 bases; junction bases outside the gene matches: 6. The CDR3 length is 14 residues.

In regard to this clone: An end of the junction does not agree with germline; a read error may underlie this. The V call is TRBV7-7, the J call TRBJ2-1; D perhaps matches TRBD2 (6 bases). CDR1 is SSHAT, CDR2 FNYEAQ, per germline (reference sequence). The CDR3 has 13 amino acids. The CDR3 protein is CASSLLASNEQFF. Here the CDR3 DNA reads TGTGCTAGCAGCTTACTAGCAAGCAATGAGCAGTTCTTC.

This sequence joins TRBV6-5 and TRBJ1-2; 7 nucleotides match TRBD1. Germline assignment: CDR1 MNHEY and CDR2 SVGAGI. V lost 6 bases and J lost 5; bases outside the gene matches: 6. This CDR3 is 13 amino acids long. The CDR3 coding sequence is TGTGCCAGCAGCGGACAGGCCGCGTATGGCTACACCTTC. Translation gives CASSGQAAYGYTF.

The chain carries TRBV3-1 (or the pseudogene TRBV3-2) and TRBJ2-2; 15 bases line up with TRBD2. With V trimmed by 5 bases and J by 1 base, 5 bases remained unmatched. CDR3 length equals 18 residues. The germline V gene has CDR1 LGHDT and CDR2 YNNKEL (reference sequence). The CDR3 nucleotides are TGTGCCAGCAGCTCCGGGACTAGCGGGGGGCTGAACACCGGGGAGCTGTTTTTT. This sequence encodes CASSSGTSGGLNTGELFF.

V is TRBV5-1 and J is TRBJ1-1; D is ambiguous. Trimming took off 5 bases at V and 5 bases at J, with 10 bases between the two ends. The CDR3 runs to 12 residues. CDR1 and CDR2 (germline): SGHRS, YFSETQ. This chain's CDR3 is CASRERRTEAFF. DNA of the CDR3: TGCGCCAGCAGGGAGCGAAGGACTGAAGCTTTCTTT.

The chain recombines TRBV6-1 with TRBJ2-7; 7 nucleotides agree with TRBD1. The CDR3 has 15 amino acids. With 2 bases clipped from V and 3 bases from J, the junction kept 7 bases outside the gene matches. The V gene's germline CDR1 is MNHNS and CDR2 SASEGT. Here the CDR3 DNA reads TGTGCCAGCAGTGAACAAACAGGGGTTGTCTACGAGCAGTACTTC. As protein: CASSEQTGVVYEQYF.

The chain couples TRBV24-1 to TRBJ2-2; 11 positions agree with TRBD2. V gave up 3 bases and J gave up 5 bases; unmatched junction bases: 4. Germline V gene lookup returns CDR1 KGHDR and CDR2 SFDVKD. The CDR3 has 16 residues. The CDR3 here is CATSDSSGGATGELFF. In DNA form, the CDR3 reads TGTGCCACCAGTGATAGTAGCGGGGGGGCGACCGGGGAGCTGTTTTTT.

CDR3 bases: TGTGCCAGCAGAAAACCCCTAGCGATCAACTACGAGCAGTACTTC. Encoded protein: CASRKPLAINYEQYF. This chain joins TRBV5-6 and TRBJ2-7; D may be TRBD2 (6 bases). The ends were cut back, 5 bases at V and 3 bases at J, with 18 bases in the middle. CDR3 length: 15 amino acids. Germline values: CDR1 SGHDT, CDR2 YYEEEE.